This is a list of T cell receptor beta chains from one sample in a study of control samples from healthy donors and cancer patients. Method: immunoSEQ multiplex PCR; TCRdb's copy keeps in-frame clones and lacks some. Of 100,000 or so clones in the sample, approximately 90% were seen once. Material: blood. Receptor source: a woman between 25 and 40 years old in good health. Both conserved end residues are part of each CDR3.

cdr3_aa,j_call,v_call
CAWSVVDTEAFF,TRBJ1-1,TRBV30
CASSEREEGIQPQHF,TRBJ1-5,TRBV6-1
CASSQQGANPAAFF,TRBJ1-1,TRBV5-1
CASSLGQPTGELFF,TRBJ2-2,TRBV5-1
CASSLGGQVQPQHF,TRBJ1-5,TRBV28
CASSVGGRRYTEAFF,TRBJ1-1,TRBV9
CASSESGYDGYTF,TRBJ1-2,TRBV6-1
CASSPPSQPNTEAFF,TRBJ1-1,TRBV5-1
CASSLARDPFYTGELFF,TRBJ2-2,TRBV5-6
CASSQDGTVSNQPQHF,TRBJ1-5,TRBV4-1
CASSNPSRGGSSYNEQFF,TRBJ2-1,TRBV7-9
CASGRNNYGYTF,TRBJ1-2,TRBV6-5
CSASIALGDTEAFF,TRBJ1-1,TRBV20-1
CATGGAGLGVEQFF,TRBJ2-1,TRBV6-5
CAWSVQGGGNQPQHF,TRBJ1-5,TRBV30
CASSLLTNQPQHF,TRBJ1-5,TRBV7-2
CASSSTQETQYF,TRBJ2-5,TRBV6-5
CASSTGQARDTQYF,TRBJ2-3,TRBV5-1
CAWSSPSGRVRETQYF,TRBJ2-5,TRBV30
CAWRPLPGQGYGYTF,TRBJ1-2,TRBV30
CASSLLGGGTEAFF,TRBJ1-1,TRBV5-5
CASSAWGLSGNTIYF,TRBJ1-3,TRBV11-2
CASSLGAAANEKLFF,TRBJ1-4,TRBV5-4
CSVEPSSSGEQFF,TRBJ2-1,TRBV29-1
CASSFGPVQGPNTEAFF,TRBJ1-1,TRBV27
CASSTTINRDGNTEAFF,TRBJ1-1,TRBV7-9
CASSLWAENTGELFF,TRBJ2-2,TRBV28
CASGLFPLGEAFF,TRBJ1-1,TRBV12-5
CASSTGGTLNTEAFF,TRBJ1-1,TRBV19
CASSPPRDNQPQHF,TRBJ1-5,TRBV18
CATSRDQAPNQPQHF,TRBJ1-5,TRBV15
CASSLAWTSGYNEQFF,TRBJ2-1,TRBV5-1
CACSTGTFNQPQHF,TRBJ1-5,TRBV30
CASSITGQGVGQPQHF,TRBJ1-5,TRBV19
CSAGHASRSYNEQFF,TRBJ2-1,TRBV29-1
CASSDLVRTSGHNEQFF,TRBJ2-1,TRBV6-1
CASSVIFEQYF,TRBJ2-7,TRBV2
CASSIDGGNQPQHF,TRBJ1-5,TRBV5-1
CASSGSGGRGEKLFF,TRBJ1-4,TRBV25-1
CASSVTGGEGNQPQHF,TRBJ1-5,TRBV6-1
CASSPVATGKNEQFF,TRBJ2-1,TRBV5-1